What follows are 29 T cell receptor beta chains derived from one specimen sequenced in a study of blood T cell repertoires in COVID-19. Profiling relied on immunoSEQ multiplex PCR, and the TCRdb table lists in-frame clones only, not all of them. The table has around 120,000 clones, around nine tenths seen once. Input material: peripheral blood. The receptors here all came from a man aged 50-59 years with acute or convalescent COVID-19.

The rearrangement joins TRBV7-9 to TRBJ2-1, with a possible D match to TRBD2 (5 bases). There are 15 residues in the CDR3. Germline assignment: CDR1 SEHNR and CDR2 FQNEAQ (reference sequence). Trimming cost V 1 base and J 2 bases, with 9 bases left between them. The CDR3 DNA reads as TGTGCCAGCAGCTTAGGGACTTTCACCTACAATGAGCAGTTCTTC. It specifies CASSLGTFTYNEQFF.

The chain carries TRBV2 and TRBJ1-1; 8 bases match TRBD1. There are 13 residues in the CDR3. Germline lookup yields CDR1 SNHLY and CDR2 FYNNEI. V shed 6 bases and J 6 bases; nucleotides not matched to a gene: 6. CDR3 residues: CASSRDRYAEAFF. The CDR3 region has the DNA TGTGCCAGCAGCCGGGACAGGTATGCTGAAGCTTTCTTT.

The V call is TRBV25-1, the J call TRBJ2-7; TRBD2 matches 10 bases. Germline V gives CDR1 MGHDK, CDR2 SYGVNS. The V and J ends lost 5 bases and 3 bases, in that order; junction bases with no gene match: 4. CDR3 size: 14 residues. The CDR3 protein is CASSHSGRFYEQYF. In nucleotides, the CDR3 is TGTGCCAGCAGTCATAGCGGGAGGTTCTACGAGCAGTACTTC.

This chain connects TRBV7-6 to TRBJ2-1, with D perhaps matching TRBD2 (6 bases). CDR3 length: 22 residues. Germline V CDR1 and CDR2: SGHVS, FNYEAQ. Deletions cut 1 base from V and 0 bases from J, with 28 bases between. The CDR3 DNA is TGTGCCAGCAGCTTAGTAGGTTACGGACTAAACCAAGCCTACGACTCCTACAATGAGCAGTTCTTC. It translates to CASSLVGYGLNQAYDSYNEQFF.

A single count supports this clone. The gene calls are TRBV7-8 and TRBJ2-7; D gene ambiguous. The CDR3 covers 13 residues. The V gene lost 4 bases and the J gene lost 0 bases, with 7 bases spanning the gap. The V gene's germline CDR1 is SGHVS and CDR2 FQNEAQ. The CDR3 loop reads CASSSGGSYEQYF. CDR3 bases: TGTGCCAGCAGCTCGGGTGGCTCCTACGAGCAGTACTTC.

V and J are TRBV5-1 and TRBJ1-2; TRBD1 aligns across 8 bases. The V gene end was trimmed by 6 bases and the J gene end by 5 bases; junction bases not matched to a gene: 9. This CDR3 has 14 amino acids. The germline V gene has CDR1 SGHRS and CDR2 YFSETQ. CDR3 protein: CASTRDRSFYGYTF. CDR3 DNA: TGCGCCAGCACCCGGGACAGGTCCTTTTATGGCTACACCTTC.

The chain uses TRBV19 and TRBJ1-6, with D tentatively TRBD1 (5 bases). CDR1 and CDR2 from the germline V gene are LNHDA and SQIVND (reference sequence). The CDR3 contains 14 residues. The germline V and J ends were trimmed by 1 base and 9 bases, with 10 bases remaining between them. CDR3 sequence: CASSIATGPSPLHF. CDR3 in DNA: TGTGCCAGTAGTATAGCCACAGGACCTTCACCCCTCCACTTT.

The chain has TRBV18 and TRBJ1-2, with TRBD1 identical over 7 bases. Germline values: CDR1 KGHSH, CDR2 LQKENI. The length of the CDR3 is 15 residues. V lost 1 base and J lost 2; bases outside the gene matches: 4. The CDR3 here is CASSPREGANYGYTF. CDR3 DNA sequence: TGTGCCAGCTCACCACGAGAGGGGGCGAACTATGGCTACACCTTC.

The chain couples TRBV30 to TRBJ2-1, with 8 bases lining up with TRBD2. CDR3 length: 15 residues. Losses at the gene ends were 0 bases for V and 2 bases for J; bases not matched to a gene: 3. Germline V CDR1 and CDR2: GTSNPN, SVGIG (reference sequence). CDR3 in amino acids: CAWSVSSGAYNEQFF. The CDR3 nucleotides read TGTGCCTGGAGTGTAAGTAGCGGGGCCTACAATGAGCAGTTCTTC.

The CDR3 loop is CATSRGRDRGPNEKLFF. The CDR3 DNA is TGTGCCACCAGCAGAGGTCGGGACAGGGGGCCGAATGAAAAACTGTTTTTT. The rearrangement links TRBV15 to TRBJ1-4; 12 bases are a match to TRBD1. Germline V CDR1 and CDR2: LNHNV, YYDKDF (reference sequence). Trimming removed 1 base from V and 5 bases from J; junction bases left unmatched: 5. The CDR3 runs 17 residues.

This chain links TRBV6-6 with TRBJ1-4; D possibly corresponds to TRBD1 (6 bases). The V end lost 6 bases, the J end lost 8 bases, and 22 bases lay between the germline ends. The CDR3 extends over 16 amino acids. Per the germline V gene, CDR1 is MNHNY and CDR2 is SVGAGI (reference sequence). CDR3 coding DNA: TGTGCCAGCAGCCCTACGTACGGGGGGGCTGGGGAAAAACTGTTTTTT. Encoded protein: CASSPTYGGAGEKLFF.

The rearrangement uses TRBV28 and TRBJ2-7; 7 bases align to TRBD1. Losses at the gene ends were 7 bases for V and 5 bases for J; bases not matched to a gene: 8. There are 13 residues in the CDR3. CDR1 and CDR2 (germline): MDHEN, SYDVKM. CDR3 DNA: TGTGCCAGCATCGGTAAGGGGGCCCACGAGCAGTACTTC. It specifies CASIGKGAHEQYF.

This clone has just one count. The chain combines TRBV6-5 with TRBJ2-1, with 13 bases lining up with TRBD2. CDR1 and CDR2 (germline): MNHEY, SVGAGI. This CDR3 has 15 amino acids. J lost 9 bases, V lost 6 bases, and 8 bases had no gene match. CDR3: CASSRGLAGVLEQFF. CDR3 bases: TGTGCCAGCAGCCGCGGACTAGCGGGAGTTCTTGAGCAGTTCTTC.

This clone was seen a single time. This chain uses TRBV6-5 with TRBJ1-5, with no clear D. The CDR3 covers 15 residues. Trimming pared 5 bases from V and 7 bases from J, leaving 18 bases between. CDR1 is MNHEY, CDR2 SVGAGI, per germline. The CDR3 reads CASSPSTSSDQPQHF. CDR3 DNA sequence: TGTGCCAGCAGTCCTTCTACTTCAAGCGACCAGCCCCAGCATTTT.

The chain employs TRBV6-5 and TRBJ1-5, with 7 bases aligning to TRBD1. The CDR3 loop spans 15 amino acids. After removal of 2 bases from V and 6 bases from J, the junction contained 7 bases not matched to a gene. CDR1 MNHEY and CDR2 SVGAGI come from the germline V gene. The CDR3 loop reads CASSYPKTGTQPQHF. The CDR3 DNA follows: TGTGCCAGCAGTTACCCTAAGACAGGGACTCAGCCCCAGCATTTT.

V is TRBV5-3 and J is TRBJ2-7; no firm D call. TRBV5-3 is annotated as an ORF whose role is uncertain. This CDR3 contains 13 residues. The V end was cut by 4 bases, the J end by 2 bases, with 10 bases between. CDR3 sequence reads: CARSHHGAYEQYF. The CDR3 bases are TGTGCCAGAAGCCACCACGGAGCCTACGAGCAGTACTTC.

The chain has TRBV7-9 and TRBJ2-2; tentative D call: TRBD1 (5 bases). CDR1 is SEHNR and CDR2 is FQNEAQ in the germline V gene (reference sequence). V dropped 3 bases and J dropped 4 bases, with 6 bases sitting between them. This CDR3 contains 13 residues. The CDR3 DNA is TGTGCCAGCAGCTTCAGGGCCACCGGGGAGCTGTTTTTT. This encodes CASSFRATGELFF.

In DNA, the CDR3 is TGCGCCAGCAGCTTGGGACAAGTAAAAGAGACCCAGTACTTC. The encoded protein is CASSLGQVKETQYF. The gene calls are TRBV5-1 and TRBJ2-5; D is unclear. The V end lost 0 bases, the J end lost 3 bases, and 9 bases lay between the germline ends. The germline CDR1 and CDR2 sequences are SGHRS and YFSETQ. The CDR3 has 14 amino acids.

The chain carries TRBV7-9 and TRBJ1-2, with D maybe TRBD1 (6 bases). The CDR3 totals 13 residues. V lost 6 bases and J lost 8, with 16 bases in between. CDR1 and CDR2 from the germline V gene are SEHNR and FQNEAQ (reference sequence). CDR3 sequence reads: CASSPDRSLGYTF. CDR3 DNA sequence: TGTGCCAGCAGTCCTGACAGGAGCTTGGGCTACACCTTC.

On this clone itself: One junction end disagrees with the germline gene, perhaps due to a read error. The gene calls are TRBV7-2 and TRBJ2-7; possibly TRBD2 for D (5 bases). Germline V gene lookup returns CDR1 SGHTA and CDR2 FQGNSA. The CDR3 length is 15 residues. The CDR3 sequence is CASSLVNYQTGDTHF. Here the CDR3 DNA reads TGTGCCAGCAGCTTAGTTAACTACCAGACCGGGGATACTCACTTC.

Only a few counts were recorded for this clone. This chain connects TRBV7-2 to TRBJ2-6; 13 positions match TRBD2. CDR1 is SGHTA, CDR2 FQGNSA, per germline. The CDR3 totals 19 residues. Losses at the gene ends were 5 bases for V and 0 bases for J; bases not matched to a gene: 7. The DNA of the CDR3 is TGTGCCAGCAGCCCCAGGGGACTAGCGGGAACCTCTGGGGCCAACGTCCTGACTTTC. Its protein is CASSPRGLAGTSGANVLTF. Combining the CDR3 with reference TRBV7-2 and TRBJ2-6 gives the whole variable domain GAGVSQSPSNKVTEKGKDVELRCDPISGHTALYWYRQSLGQGLEFLIYFQGNSAPDKSGLPSDRFSAERTGGSVSTLTIQRTQQEDSAVYLCASSPRGLAGTSGANVLTFGAGSRLTVL.

The gene calls are TRBV7-8 and TRBJ1-3; D call uncertain. CDR1 is SGHVS, CDR2 FQNEAQ, per germline. CDR3 length: 14 residues. V was pared by 6 bases and J by 1 base, with 10 bases between. CDR3 protein: CASRQRGSGNTIYF. The CDR3 coding sequence is TGTGCCAGCAGGCAACGGGGATCTGGAAACACCATATATTTT.

The chain has TRBV9 and TRBJ1-6; D ambiguous. Germline V CDR1 and CDR2: SGDLS, YYNGEE. V shed 1 base and J shed 9 bases, with 8 bases lying between them. The CDR3 runs to 13 residues. The CDR3 loop reads CASSVTLGSPLHF. As DNA, the CDR3 is TGTGCCAGCAGCGTAACTCTTGGTTCACCCCTCCACTTT. The complete variable domain, with remaining parts taken from reference TRBV9 and TRBJ1-6, reads DSGVTQTPKHLITATGQRVTLRCSPRSGDLSVYWYQQSLDQGLQFLIQYYNGEERAKGNILERFSAQQFPDLHSELNLSSLELGDSALYFCASSVTLGSPLHFGNGTRLTVT.

The rearrangement uses TRBV2 and TRBJ2-2, with D possibly being TRBD2 (7 bases). CDR1 is SNHLY, CDR2 FYNNEI, per germline. This CDR3 has 16 amino acids. Trimming took 10 bases from V and 2 from J, leaving 20 bases between them. CDR3 amino acids: CATAFKGGGNTGELFF. In DNA, the CDR3 is TGTGCCACCGCTTTTAAGGGAGGGGGTAACACCGGGGAGCTGTTTTTT.

The DNA for the CDR3 is TGCAGCGTGAACTCCGGGACTAGCGGGTTCTACGAGCAGTACTTC. It specifies CSVNSGTSGFYEQYF. This chain uses TRBV29-1 with TRBJ2-7; 12 bases align to TRBD2. Germline V gives CDR1 SQVTM, CDR2 ANQGSEA. J gave up 3 bases and V 6 bases, and 9 bases lay outside the gene matches. CDR3 length: 15 amino acids.

In this sample, this clone turned up once. The chain links TRBV2 to TRBJ1-4; TRBD1 agrees at 10 bases. V shed 4 bases and J 12 bases; nucleotides not matched to a gene: 8. The CDR3 sequence is 14 residues long. The V gene's germline CDR1 is SNHLY and CDR2 FYNNEI. DNA for the CDR3: TGTGCCAGCAGTGGACAGGGGGCGCGGGGAGAACTGTTTTTT. Its translation is CASSGQGARGELFF.

This clone was picked up a small number of times. J is TRBJ2-2 and V is TRBV4-3; the D gene is possibly TRBD2 (6 bases). The CDR3 is 18 residues long. Trimming shortened V by 2 bases and J by 8 bases, and 24 bases separated the two germline ends. Germline assignment: CDR1 LGHNA and CDR2 YSLEER. CDR3 bases: TGCGCCAGCAGCCAAACCCGATCCGGGAGTTTCGGAGGTGGGGAGCTGTTTTTT. This sequence encodes CASSQTRSGSFGGGELFF.

The chain combines TRBV6-5 with TRBJ2-1; tentatively, D is TRBD2 (6 bases). Trimming took off 5 bases at V and 10 bases at J, with 9 bases between the two ends. There are 11 residues in the CDR3. Germline V gene data show CDR1 as MNHEY and CDR2 as SVGAGI. In nucleotides, the CDR3 is TGTGCCAGCAGTCTCCTAGCGGAGCAGTTCTTC. It translates to CASSLLAEQFF.

The rearrangement uses TRBV5-6 and TRBJ2-7; the D gene is possibly TRBD2 (6 bases). The V gene's germline CDR1 is SGHDT and CDR2 YYEEEE. This CDR3 is built from 14 residues. Trimming cost V 4 bases and J 2 bases, with 13 bases left between them. The CDR3 loop is CASSPGLLPYEQYF. In DNA form, the CDR3 reads TGTGCCAGCAGCCCGGGACTCCTGCCCTACGAGCAGTACTTC.